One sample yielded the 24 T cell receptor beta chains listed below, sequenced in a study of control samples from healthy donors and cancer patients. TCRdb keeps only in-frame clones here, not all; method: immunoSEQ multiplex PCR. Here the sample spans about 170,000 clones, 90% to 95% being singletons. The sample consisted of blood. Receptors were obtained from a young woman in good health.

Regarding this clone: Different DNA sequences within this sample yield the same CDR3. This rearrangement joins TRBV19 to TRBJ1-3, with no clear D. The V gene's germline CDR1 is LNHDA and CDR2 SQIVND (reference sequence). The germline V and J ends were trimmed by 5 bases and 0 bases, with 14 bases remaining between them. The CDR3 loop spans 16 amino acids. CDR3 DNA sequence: TGTGCCAGTAGTTCTCTAACCCTAAGCTCTGGAAACACCATATATTTT. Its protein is CASSSLTLSSGNTIYF. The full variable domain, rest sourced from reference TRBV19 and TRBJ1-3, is DGGITQSPKYLFRKEGQNVTLSCEQNLNHDAMYWYRQDPGQGLRLIYYSQIVNDFQKGDIAEGYSVSREKKESFPLTVTSAQKNPTAFYLCASSSLTLSSGNTIYFGEGSWLTVV.

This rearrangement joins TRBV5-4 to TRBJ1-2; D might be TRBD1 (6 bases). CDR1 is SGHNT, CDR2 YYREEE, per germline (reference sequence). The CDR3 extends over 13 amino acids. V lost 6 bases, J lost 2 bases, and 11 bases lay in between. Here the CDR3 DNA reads TGTGCCAGCACCCGACAGGTGAACTATGGCTACACCTTC. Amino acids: CASTRQVNYGYTF.

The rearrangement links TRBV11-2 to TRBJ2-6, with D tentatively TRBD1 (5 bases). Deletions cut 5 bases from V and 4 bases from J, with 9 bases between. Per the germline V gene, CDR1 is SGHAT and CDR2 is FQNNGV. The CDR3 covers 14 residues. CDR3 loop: CASSRRTGANVLTF. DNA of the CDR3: TGTGCCAGCAGCCGCCGGACAGGGGCCAACGTCCTGACTTTC.

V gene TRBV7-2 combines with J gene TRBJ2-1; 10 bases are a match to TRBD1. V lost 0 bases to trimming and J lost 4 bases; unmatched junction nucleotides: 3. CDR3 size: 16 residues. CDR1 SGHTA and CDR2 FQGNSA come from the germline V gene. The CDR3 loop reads CASSLAGTGVYNEQFF. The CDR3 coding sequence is TGTGCCAGCAGCTTAGCAGGGACAGGGGTTTACAATGAGCAGTTCTTC.

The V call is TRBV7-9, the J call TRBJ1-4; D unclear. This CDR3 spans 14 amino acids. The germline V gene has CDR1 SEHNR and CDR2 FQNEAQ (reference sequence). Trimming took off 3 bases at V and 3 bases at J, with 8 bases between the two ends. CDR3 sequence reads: CASSFLGPNEKLFF. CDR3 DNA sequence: TGTGCCAGCAGCTTCCTCGGACCTAATGAAAAACTGTTTTTT.

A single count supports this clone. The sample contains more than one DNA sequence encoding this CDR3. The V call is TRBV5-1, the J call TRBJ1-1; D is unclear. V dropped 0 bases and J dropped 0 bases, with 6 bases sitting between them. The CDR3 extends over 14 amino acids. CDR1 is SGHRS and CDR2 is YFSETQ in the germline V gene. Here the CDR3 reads CASSLGQVNTEAFF. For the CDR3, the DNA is TGCGCCAGCAGCTTGGGGCAGGTGAACACTGAAGCTTTCTTT.

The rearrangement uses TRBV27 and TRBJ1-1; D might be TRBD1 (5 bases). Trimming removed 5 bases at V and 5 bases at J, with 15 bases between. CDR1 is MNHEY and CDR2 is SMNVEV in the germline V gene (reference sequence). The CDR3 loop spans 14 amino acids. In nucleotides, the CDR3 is TGTGCCAGCAGTCCCCTGGGGGGGGGAACTGAAGCTTTCTTT. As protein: CASSPLGGGTEAFF.

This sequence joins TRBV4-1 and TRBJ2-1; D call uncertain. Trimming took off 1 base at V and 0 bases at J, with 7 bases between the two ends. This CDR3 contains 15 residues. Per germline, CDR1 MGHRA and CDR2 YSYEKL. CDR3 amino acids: CASSQGSSSYNEQFF. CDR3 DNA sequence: TGCGCCAGCAGCCAAGGGTCTAGCTCCTACAATGAGCAGTTCTTC.

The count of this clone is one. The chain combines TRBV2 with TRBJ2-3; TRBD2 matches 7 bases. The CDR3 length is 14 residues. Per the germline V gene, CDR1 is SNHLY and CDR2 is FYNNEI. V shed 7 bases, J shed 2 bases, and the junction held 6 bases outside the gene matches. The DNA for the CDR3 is TGTGCCAGCATAGCAGCGGGGACCACAGATACGCAGTATTTT. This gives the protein CASIAAGTTDTQYF.

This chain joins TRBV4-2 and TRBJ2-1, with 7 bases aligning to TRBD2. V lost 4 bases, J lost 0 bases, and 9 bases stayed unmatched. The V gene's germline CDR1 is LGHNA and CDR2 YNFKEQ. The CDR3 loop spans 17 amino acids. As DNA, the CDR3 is TGTGCCAGCAGCCGTCTGACTAGCACAAGCTCCTACAATGAGCAGTTCTTC. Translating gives CASSRLTSTSSYNEQFF.

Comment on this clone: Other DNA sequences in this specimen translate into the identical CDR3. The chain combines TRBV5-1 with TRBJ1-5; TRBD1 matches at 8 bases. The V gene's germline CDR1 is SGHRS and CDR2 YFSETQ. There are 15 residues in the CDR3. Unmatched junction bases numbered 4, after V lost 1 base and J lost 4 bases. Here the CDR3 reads CASSLSTGGNQPQHF. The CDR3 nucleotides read TGCGCCAGCAGCTTGTCTACAGGGGGGAATCAGCCCCAGCATTTT.

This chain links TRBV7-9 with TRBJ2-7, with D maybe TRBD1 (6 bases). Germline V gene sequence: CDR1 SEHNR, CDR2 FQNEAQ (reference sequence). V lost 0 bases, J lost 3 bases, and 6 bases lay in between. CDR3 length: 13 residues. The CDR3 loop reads CASSLARGYEQYF. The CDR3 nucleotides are TGTGCCAGCAGCTTAGCCAGGGGCTACGAGCAGTACTTC. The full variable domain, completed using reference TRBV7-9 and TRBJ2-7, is DTGVSQNPRHKITKRGQNVTFRCDPISEHNRLYWYRQTLGQGPEFLTYFQNEAQLEKSRLLSDRFSAERPKGSFSTLEIQRTEQGDSAMYLCASSLARGYEQYFGPGTRLTVT.

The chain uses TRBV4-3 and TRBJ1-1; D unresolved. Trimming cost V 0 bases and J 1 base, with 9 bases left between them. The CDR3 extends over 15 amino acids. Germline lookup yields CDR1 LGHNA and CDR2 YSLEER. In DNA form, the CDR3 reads TGCGCCAGCAGCCAAGATTATGGGCCGAACACTGAAGCTTTCTTT. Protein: CASSQDYGPNTEAFF.

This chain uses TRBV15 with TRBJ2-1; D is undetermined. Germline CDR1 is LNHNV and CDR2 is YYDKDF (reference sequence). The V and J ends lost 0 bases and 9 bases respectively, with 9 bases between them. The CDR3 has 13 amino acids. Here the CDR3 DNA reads TGTGCCACCAGCAGAGATACTGGGATTGAGCAGTTCTTC. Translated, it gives CATSRDTGIEQFF.

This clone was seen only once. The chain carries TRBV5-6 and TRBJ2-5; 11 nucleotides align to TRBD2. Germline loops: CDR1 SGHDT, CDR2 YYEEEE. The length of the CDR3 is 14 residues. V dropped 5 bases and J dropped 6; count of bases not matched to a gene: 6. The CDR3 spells CASRLAGARKTQYF. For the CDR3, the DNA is TGTGCCAGCAGACTAGCGGGAGCGAGAAAGACCCAGTACTTC.

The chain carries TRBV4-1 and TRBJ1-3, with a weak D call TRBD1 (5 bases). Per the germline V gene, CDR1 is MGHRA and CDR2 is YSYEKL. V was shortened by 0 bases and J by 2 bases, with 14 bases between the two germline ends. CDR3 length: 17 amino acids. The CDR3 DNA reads TGCGCCAGCAGCCAAGAATACGGGACGGCCCCTGGAAACACCATATATTTT. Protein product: CASSQEYGTAPGNTIYF.

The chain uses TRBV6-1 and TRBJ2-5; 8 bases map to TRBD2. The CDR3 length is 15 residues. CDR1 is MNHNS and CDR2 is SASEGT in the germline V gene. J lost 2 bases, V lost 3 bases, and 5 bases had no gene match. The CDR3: CASSEGAGGQETQYF. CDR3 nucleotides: TGTGCCAGCAGTGAGGGCGCGGGGGGTCAAGAGACCCAGTACTTC.

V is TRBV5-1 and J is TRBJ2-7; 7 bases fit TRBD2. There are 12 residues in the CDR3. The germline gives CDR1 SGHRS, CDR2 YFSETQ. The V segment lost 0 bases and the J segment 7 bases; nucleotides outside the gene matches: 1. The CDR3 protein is CASSLAGGEQYF. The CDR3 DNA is TGCGCCAGCAGCTTGGCGGGGGGTGAGCAGTACTTC. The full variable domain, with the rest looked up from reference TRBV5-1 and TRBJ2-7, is KAGVTQTPRYLIKTRGQQVTLSCSPISGHRSVSWYQQTPGQGLQFLFEYFSETQRNKGNFPGRFSGRQFSNSRSEMNVSTLELGDSALYLCASSLAGGEQYFGPGTRLTVT.

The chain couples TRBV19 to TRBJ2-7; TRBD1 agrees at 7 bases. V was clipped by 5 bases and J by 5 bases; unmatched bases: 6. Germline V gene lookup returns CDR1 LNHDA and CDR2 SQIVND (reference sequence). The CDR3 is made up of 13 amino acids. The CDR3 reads CASSDGQADEQYF. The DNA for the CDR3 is TGTGCCAGTAGTGACGGACAGGCGGACGAGCAGTACTTC.

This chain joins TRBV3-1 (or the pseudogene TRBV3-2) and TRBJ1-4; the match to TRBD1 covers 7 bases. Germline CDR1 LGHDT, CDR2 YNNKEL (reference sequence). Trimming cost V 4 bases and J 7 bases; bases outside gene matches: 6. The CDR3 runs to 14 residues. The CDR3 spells CASSRGGVSEKLFF. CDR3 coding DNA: TGTGCCAGCAGCCGAGGGGGCGTGAGTGAAAAACTGTTTTTT.

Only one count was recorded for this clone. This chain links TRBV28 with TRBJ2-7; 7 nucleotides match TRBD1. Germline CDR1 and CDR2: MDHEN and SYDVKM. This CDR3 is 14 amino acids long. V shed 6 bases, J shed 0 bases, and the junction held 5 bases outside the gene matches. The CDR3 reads CASRTGTVSYEQYF. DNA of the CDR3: TGTGCCAGCAGGACCGGGACAGTCTCCTACGAGCAGTACTTC.

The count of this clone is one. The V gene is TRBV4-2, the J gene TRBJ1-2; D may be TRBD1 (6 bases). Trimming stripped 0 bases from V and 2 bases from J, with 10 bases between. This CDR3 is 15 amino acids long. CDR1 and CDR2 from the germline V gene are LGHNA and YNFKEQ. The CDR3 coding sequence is TGTGCCAGCAGCCAAGATCCAGGGGCGAACTATGGCTACACCTTC. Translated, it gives CASSQDPGANYGYTF.

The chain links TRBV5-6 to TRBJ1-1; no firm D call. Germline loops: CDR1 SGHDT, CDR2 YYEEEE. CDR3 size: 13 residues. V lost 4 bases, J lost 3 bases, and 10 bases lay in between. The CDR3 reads CASSRDLYTEAFF. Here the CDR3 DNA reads TGTGCCAGCAGCAGGGATTTGTACACTGAAGCTTTCTTT.

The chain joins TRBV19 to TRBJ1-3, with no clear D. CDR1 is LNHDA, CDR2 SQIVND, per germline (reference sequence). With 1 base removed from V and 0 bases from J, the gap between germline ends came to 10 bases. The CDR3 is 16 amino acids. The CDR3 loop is CASSIARLDSGNTIYF. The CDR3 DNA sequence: TGTGCCAGTAGTATAGCCAGGCTCGACTCTGGAAACACCATATATTTT.